This TCR beta chain was obtained from a study of cytomegalovirus exposure and HLA in healthy donors (dated by TCRdb to about 2017). The study in broad terms: In an earlier analysis of roughly 500 of the donors, 250 to 350 Gb of sequence data and roughly 100 million unique TCR beta sequences from about 190 million T cells were reported. An earlier analysis of around 540 of the donors applied high-throughput TCR beta sequencing to assess whether each TCR beta V gene segment acted as functional or pseudogenic. Class I and class II HLA loci were covered by the typing at four-digit resolution. Donor age, sex, ethnicity and CMV serostatus were compiled together with the repertoire data. Every repertoire in the discovery cohort had been generated on one and the same sequencing platform. In the later analysis, no new phenotypic data were used to find candidate immune exposures; instead, reliance was placed on TCR beta sequences and their occurrence across donors. A later genetic analysis used genome-wide SNP genotypes for about three fifths of the 666 donors, treating that subset as a discovery cohort. A later analysis re-examined previously published TCR beta repertoires from over 500 donors and added high-resolution HLA genotyping to investigate patterns of TCR occurrence. Across approximately 400 genotyped donors of the cohort, an average of approximately 220,000 unique TCR beta nucleotide sequences per donor were sequenced, and 15% to 20% of those sequences were non-productive. The study used immunosequencing to profile the T cell repertoires of approximately 690 subjects and linked those repertoires to cytomegalovirus serostatus. The aim of the study was to test whether cataloging public T cell receptors could identify signatures of past pathogen exposure. Approximately 310 gigabases of sequencing data and tens of millions of unique TCR sequences were included in an early release covering under 650 HLA-typed donors. The genetic ancestry cluster associated with self-reported Caucasian donors included around 76% of the roughly 400 genotyped donors. In addition to the first cohort of approximately 670 subjects, a separate validation cohort of approximately 130 different subjects was used. Typing coverage varied by locus: roughly 620-640 donors for A, B, C, DRB1 and DQB1; 500 to 550 for DQA1; around 610 for DPA1; under 490 for DPB1. Several DR-DQ haplotypes were treated as single units for association and clustering because of strong linkage in the cohort. To predict cytomegalovirus infection status, the study brought together high-throughput TCR immunosequencing, statistical association of individual TCRs with disease status, and machine learning. On the study overall, not on this receptor specifically: According to a later analysis, TCR association rates differed among HLA loci, with DRB1 alleles showing the most associated TCRs and HLA-C alleles showing the fewest. Only TCR beta chains were sequenced in this cohort, and the absence of alpha or paired-chain data limited detectable features. Most TCR sequences were seen in very few donors, while some public TCRs were found in many individuals. In both the original and validation cohorts, the classifier was reported to diagnose cytomegalovirus status with high specificity and sensitivity. A later analysis found that HLA-associated TCR beta chains were more clonally expanded and had lower generation probabilities than equally common non-associated chains. In a later analysis, most CMV-associated TCR beta chains were found to appear HLA-restricted, with HLA associations seemingly driven largely by CMV exposure. According to a later analysis, parvovirus B19, influenza, CMV and Epstein-Barr virus appeared linked to several top co-occurrence clusters. V-gene and J-gene trimming of TCR beta chains was associated with a missense DCLRE1C variant in a later genetic analysis, and the association was replicated in an independent cohort. A group of highly shared sequence variants was considered likely to be a technical artifact of the sequencing pipeline. In the study, about 150 TCR beta chains were listed as associated with cytomegalovirus. Linkage disequilibrium might explain the correlated functional status among segregating V segments, but an unknown experimental factor could not be excluded. According to a later genetic analysis, donors in an Asian-associated ancestry cluster had fewer N-insertions in productive TCRs than the roughly 670-donor mean. Assigning TCR associations to individual alleles was difficult when HLA alleles, especially DR and DQ, strongly co-occurred. Some IMGT-functional V segments, including TRBV6-2 and TRBV6-3, could not be told apart with the 87-base-pair reads, so those segments were excluded. A later analysis associated about 17,000 TCR beta sequences with specific HLA alleles at a false discovery rate of 0.05. Because counts were too low, 15 to 20 rarely observed V segments, including chromosome 9 orphons, were excluded from the earlier analysis of some 540 of the donors. Broadly in line with IMGT annotations, most TCR beta V segments showed up in productive rearrangements about 90% or about 30% of the time in an earlier analysis of 450 to 600 of the donors. Roughly uniform sequencing depth across donors was assumed in presence/absence analyses, although this assumption may not hold. A few of the identified cytomegalovirus-associated TCR beta chains were confirmed in vitro to be specific for cytomegalovirus antigens. Because HLA typing was unavailable for some donors at each locus, only the typed subset was used in association tests. It was suggested by the authors that the approach could potentially be generalized to other disease states and immunological phenotypes. A further reported finding was that TCR beta sequences accurately predicted the HLA-A and HLA-B alleles for most subjects in the first cohort. The only immune exposure information available for the cohort was CMV serostatus.

The CDR3 numbers 12 residues from cysteine through phenylalanine. Of all the DNA, just the CDR3 is kept, 36 bases in frame from base 1. At the junction V is shortened by 3 bases and J by 6 bases, with 9 bases in between. As encoded in the germline V gene, CDR1 is SGHDT while CDR2 is YYEEEE. The library was built by means of the immunoSEQ multiplex PCR assay. For the multiplex PCR, a mixture combining 60 forward primers for TCR Vbeta segments and 13 reverse primers for TCR Jbeta segments was used. Amplification of the CDR3 region of rearranged TCR beta genes was performed with a multiplex PCR assay on genomic DNA. Amplified TCR beta libraries were sequenced as 87-base-pair reads on the Illumina HiSeq System. Under the source paper's analysis protocol: A later analysis counted some 74 million unique TCR beta chains across the 670 or so repertoires, and 10 million to 11 million of these chains were shared by at least two donors. Raw reads were error-corrected and collapsed into unique sequences by a nearest-neighbor algorithm in which closely related sequences were merged to remove PCR and sequencing errors. Alignment of CDR3 sequences to IMGT reference sequences was used to assign V, D and J gene segments. For a sequence to be retained, a match of at least six nucleotides to both a V gene segment and a J gene segment was required. Rearrangements were classified as productive when the CDR3 lacked stop codons and remained in frame with V and J, and all other rearrangements were classified as non-productive. CDR3 was defined by IMGT convention, running from the second conserved V-encoded cysteine to the conserved J-encoded phenylalanine. Sequences without an unambiguous match to a single V gene segment were excluded from the earlier analysis of 450 to 750 of the donors. In an earlier analysis of 587 of the donors, V segments were called functional above 56.7% productive rearrangements and were called segregating when the between-donor standard deviation exceeded 5%. To diagnose cytomegalovirus status from the catalog of TCR beta chain sequences, a statistical classification framework was built. V and J gene assignment, in a later analysis, came from comparing TCR nucleotide sequences with IMGT/GENE-DB human TR gene sequences. The TCRdist pipeline was used in a later analysis to assign CDR3 sequences and most-parsimonious VDJ recombination scenarios. In a later analysis, each TCR beta chain was defined by its CDR3 amino acid sequence together with its V-gene family, and reads without a unique V-gene family were excluded. A later analysis removed 592 highly shared, low-generation-probability nucleotide sequences to deal with suspected cross-contamination and a sequencing artifact. For each public chain, a later analysis derived a clonal expansion index from normalized ranks of inferred template counts within each repertoire. Generation probabilities in a later analysis came from a VDJ recombination model fitted to out-of-frame rearrangements, and those results were checked against IGoR. A later analysis scored TCR-TCR, TCR-HLA and TCR-CMV co-occurrence with hypergeometric tests, applying a repertoire-size bias correction to TCR pairs. To estimate false discovery rates, a later analysis permuted the HLA or CMV assignments 20 times. In a later analysis, co-occurring TCRs were grouped using DBSCAN, and TCRdist sequence similarity was added for clustering within HLA-allele-positive subsets. Repertoires with fewer than 30,000 or more than 120,000 public chains were left out of co-occurrence clustering, as were a handful of repertoires with anomalous nucleotide sharing. The table was pulled from immuneACCESS by TCRdb, which kept in-frame rearrangements only. Such tables lose some clones; where checked, under half of the loss comes from unresolved V genes, and the rest has no known cause. The DNA gave D and trimming, while V, J and clone size come from that table. The sample table lists 76,000 or so clones, roughly 73% of them with a count of one. The ten largest make up about 15% of the sample.

As for this clone: The antigen it binds to is not known. Base qualities were left out, and no much larger clone turns up one base away.

The cohort was made up of 650 to 700 healthy bone marrow donors. Cohort members were all nominally healthy when sampled, although unrecorded immune exposures were likely present. The donor tested CMV seropositive and was one of the 289 seropositive cohort members. A peripheral blood sample was provided by each donor, and peripheral blood mononuclear cells were used for TCR beta sequencing. Genomic DNA extraction from the blood cell samples was performed with the Qiagen DNeasy Blood Extraction Kit. The sequencing sample was made of PBMCs. This receptor chain uses TRBV5-6 and TRBJ1-1, with no confident D gene call. The source is a woman aged 40 to 49 in good health and CMV-seropositive. The DNA is as follows: TGTGCCAGCAGCTCAACCCGGGCTGAAGCTTTCTTT. It specifies CASSSTRAEAFF.